A selection of T cell receptor beta chains follows, all from one sample in a study of blood T cell repertoires in COVID-19. The data were produced by immunoSEQ multiplex PCR, yet TCRdb's version contains in-frame clones alone and is incomplete. The sample has roughly 9,000 clones, about 87% seen once; the top ten hold 9% to 10%. The source material was peripheral blood. These receptors originate from a human donor in a cohort sampled during active COVID-19. The CDR3 runs from the conserved cysteine through the conserved F or W. The D gene is left open where the match is weak. The size of a clone is reported for some rows only, either as once, few or many, or as a class for expanded clones.

D: TRBD2; J: TRBJ2-7; V: TRBV30; size: .; CDR3: CAWSLGLAEKTYEQYF; DNA: TGTGCCTGGAGTCTAGGACTAGCGGAAAAGACCTACGAGCAGTACTTC
D: TRBD2; J: TRBJ2-1; V: TRBV10-3; size: .; CDR3: CATLTLRESGEQFF; DNA: TGTGCCACCCTGACACTGCGGGAGTCCGGTGAGCAGTTCTTC
D: .; J: TRBJ1-1; V: TRBV7-6; size: .; CDR3: CASSPARGAPEAFF; DNA: TGTGCCAGCAGCCCTGCCCGGGGGGCACCTGAAGCTTTCTTT
D: TRBD2; J: TRBJ2-1; V: TRBV23-1; size: .; CDR3: CASGMGLAGGPGRDEQFF; DNA: TGCGCCAGCGGAATGGGACTAGCGGGAGGGCCCGGTAGGGATGAGCAGTTCTTC
D: TRBD2; J: TRBJ2-5; V: TRBV11-3; size: .; CDR3: CASSPAGTSGNQETQYF; DNA: TGTGCCAGCAGCCCCGCCGGGACTAGCGGAAACCAAGAGACCCAGTACTTC
D: TRBD1; J: TRBJ2-7; V: TRBV3-1/TRBV3-2; size: .; CDR3: CASSQDFSLGQGPTYEQYF; DNA: TGTGCCAGCAGCCAAGATTTTAGTTTGGGACAGGGGCCAACCTACGAGCAGTACTTC
D: TRBD1; J: TRBJ2-7; V: TRBV5-1; size: .; CDR3: CASSRDGTGVYEQYF; DNA: TGCGCCAGCAGCAGGGACGGGACAGGGGTCTACGAGCAGTACTTC
D: .; J: TRBJ2-7; V: TRBV7-8; size: .; CDR3: CASSPRDKSYEQYF; DNA: TGTGCCAGCAGCCCTCGGGACAAGTCCTACGAGCAGTACTTC
D: TRBD1; J: TRBJ2-7; V: TRBV5-1; size: once; CDR3: CASSLEHRGYEQYF; DNA: TGCGCCAGCAGCTTGGAACACAGGGGCTACGAGCAGTACTTC
D: .; J: TRBJ1-1; V: TRBV19; size: .; CDR3: CASSIRNTEAFF; DNA: TGTGCCAGTAGTATCCGTAACACTGAAGCTTTCTTT
D: .; J: TRBJ1-2; V: TRBV19; size: .; CDR3: CASSSRVYNYGYTF; DNA: TGTGCCAGTAGTAGCCGGGTCTATAACTATGGCTACACCTTC
D: .; J: TRBJ1-4; V: TRBV27; size: .; CDR3: CASSPTGLREKLFF; DNA: TGTGCCAGCAGTCCTACAGGGTTGAGGGAAAAACTGTTTTTT
D: TRBD2; J: TRBJ2-1; V: TRBV5-1; size: once; CDR3: CASSWIAGGVYNEQFF; DNA: TGCGCCAGCAGCTGGATAGCGGGAGGAGTCTACAATGAGCAGTTCTTC
D: TRBD2; J: TRBJ2-2; V: TRBV7-9; size: once; CDR3: CASSLARLAGDGITGELFF; DNA: TGTGCCAGCAGCTTAGCGCGACTAGCGGGAGATGGGATTACCGGGGAGCTGTTTTTT
D: TRBD2; J: TRBJ2-1; V: TRBV28; size: .; CDR3: CASSLGGDRTNEQFF; DNA: TGTGCCAGCAGCCTGGGGGGGGATCGTACCAATGAGCAGTTCTTC
D: .; J: TRBJ2-1; V: TRBV10-1; size: once; CDR3: CASQPITGPDNEQFF; DNA: TGCGCCAGCCAACCGATAACAGGGCCCGACAATGAGCAGTTCTTC
D: .; J: TRBJ2-7; V: TRBV27; size: once; CDR3: CASSFASGYEQYF; DNA: TGTGCCAGCAGTTTTGCCAGCGGGTACGAGCAGTACTTC
D: TRBD1; J: TRBJ2-7; V: TRBV3-1/TRBV3-2; size: few; CDR3: CASSRTGTGGYEQYF; DNA: TGTGCCAGCAGCCGGACCGGGACAGGGGGCTACGAGCAGTACTTC
D: TRBD1; J: TRBJ2-5; V: TRBV7-9; size: .; CDR3: CASSLEGQGVKTQYF; DNA: TGTGCCAGCAGCCTCGAGGGACAGGGTGTAAAGACCCAGTACTTC
D: TRBD1; J: TRBJ1-3; V: TRBV3-1/TRBV3-2; size: .; CDR3: CASSRTGQASGNTIYF; DNA: TGTGCCAGCAGCCGAACCGGACAGGCCTCTGGAAACACCATATATTTT
D: .; J: TRBJ2-5; V: TRBV7-9; size: .; CDR3: CASSLLQETQYF; DNA: TGTGCCAGCAGCTTACTCCAAGAGACCCAGTACTTC
D: .; J: TRBJ2-7; V: TRBV5-4; size: .; CDR3: CASSPGTYEQYF; DNA: TGTGCCAGCAGTCCGGGGACCTACGAGCAGTACTTC
D: .; J: TRBJ1-3; V: TRBV5-5; size: few; CDR3: CASSLHPTDSGGNTIYF; DNA: TGTGCCAGCAGCTTGCATCCGACAGACTCCGGTGGGAACACCATATATTTT
D: TRBD2; J: TRBJ2-5; V: TRBV11-2; size: once; CDR3: CASSFTWEGLAGETQYF; DNA: TGTGCCAGCAGCTTCACATGGGAGGGACTAGCAGGCGAGACCCAGTACTTC
D: TRBD1; J: TRBJ1-2; V: TRBV7-8; size: .; CDR3: CASSLSGQGRYGYTF; DNA: TGTGCCAGCAGCCTTTCAGGACAGGGGAGATATGGCTACACCTTC
D: .; J: TRBJ2-2; V: TRBV6-4; size: .; CDR3: CASSDSRESGELFF; DNA: TGTGCCAGCAGTGACTCAAGGGAGTCCGGGGAGCTGTTTTTT
D: .; J: TRBJ2-7; V: TRBV4-2; size: .; CDR3: CASSQGTGAVYEQYF; DNA: TGTGCCAGCAGCCAAGGAACAGGCGCCGTTTACGAGCAGTACTTC
D: .; J: TRBJ1-5; V: TRBV7-9; size: few; CDR3: CASSFSGDQPQHF; DNA: TGTGCCAGCAGCTTTTCAGGGGATCAGCCCCAGCATTTT